These T cell receptor beta chains were read from a single sample in a study of preoperative IRX-2 immunotherapy in early breast cancer. The assay was immunoSEQ multiplex PCR, and TCRdb's table has in-frame clones only and misses some. The profile shows approximately 98,000 clones, around 86% of them singletons. The sequences come from tumor tissue, collected after IRX-2 immunotherapy. These receptors came from a human donor with breast cancer. Both conserved end residues are part of each CDR3. The order of the fields is J gene, clone size, V gene, D gene, CDR3 protein, CDR3 DNA. A D gene is named only where the DNA matches it firmly. For some rows the clone size is stated as once, few or many, or as a class when expanded; others skip it.

j_gene: TRBJ1-1; abundance: NA; v_gene: TRBV19; d_gene: TRBD1; CDR3aa: CAVKGQHTEAFF; CDR3nt: TGTGCCGTTAAGGGACAGCACACTGAAGCTTTCTTT
j_gene: TRBJ2-2; abundance: NA; v_gene: TRBV28; d_gene: TRBD2; CDR3aa: CASGAGGRTGELFF; CDR3nt: TGTGCCAGCGGAGCGGGAGGTCGGACCGGGGAGCTGTTTTTT
j_gene: TRBJ1-1; abundance: NA; v_gene: TRBV18; d_gene: NA; CDR3aa: CASSPRLISGPAFF; CDR3nt: TGTGCCAGCTCGCCGCGCCTGATAAGCGGTCCAGCTTTCTTT
j_gene: TRBJ1-4; abundance: NA; v_gene: TRBV7-1; d_gene: NA; CDR3aa: CASRRGLNEKLFF; CDR3nt: TGTGCCAGCAGACGGGGATTAAATGAAAAACTGTTTTTT
j_gene: TRBJ2-2; abundance: NA; v_gene: TRBV11-3; d_gene: TRBD2; CDR3aa: CASTQGTSGDGELFF; CDR3nt: TGTGCCAGCACCCAGGGGACTAGTGGGGACGGGGAGCTGTTTTTT
j_gene: TRBJ2-7; abundance: NA; v_gene: TRBV28; d_gene: TRBD1; CDR3aa: CASSLGTGGYEQYF; CDR3nt: TGTGCCAGCAGTTTGGGGACAGGGGGCTACGAGCAGTACTTC
j_gene: TRBJ1-5; abundance: once; v_gene: TRBV28; d_gene: NA; CDR3aa: CASRRETSRGQPQHF; CDR3nt: TGTGCCAGCAGGCGGGAGACTTCCCGGGGTCAGCCCCAGCATTTT
j_gene: TRBJ2-7; abundance: NA; v_gene: TRBV10-2; d_gene: NA; CDR3aa: CATARLSYEQYF; CDR3nt: TGCGCCACGGCCAGACTGTCCTACGAGCAGTACTTC
j_gene: TRBJ2-7; abundance: NA; v_gene: TRBV19; d_gene: TRBD1; CDR3aa: CASRDRDSKAYEQYF; CDR3nt: TGTGCCAGTAGGGACAGGGACTCGAAGGCCTACGAGCAGTACTTC
j_gene: TRBJ1-5; abundance: NA; v_gene: TRBV19; d_gene: TRBD1; CDR3aa: CASSIDRGGDQPQHF; CDR3nt: TGTGCCAGTAGTATAGATAGAGGGGGCGATCAGCCCCAGCATTTT
j_gene: TRBJ1-4; abundance: NA; v_gene: TRBV6-8; d_gene: NA; CDR3aa: CASSYVGAGEKLFF; CDR3nt: TGTGCCAGCAGTTACGTGGGGGCAGGAGAAAAACTGTTTTTT
j_gene: TRBJ2-7; abundance: NA; v_gene: TRBV29-1; d_gene: TRBD1; CDR3aa: CSVGRDSYEQYF; CDR3nt: TGCAGCGTTGGCCGGGACAGCTACGAGCAGTACTTC
j_gene: TRBJ1-4; abundance: few; v_gene: TRBV11-1; d_gene: NA; CDR3aa: CASRPRGPNEKLFF; CDR3nt: TGTGCCAGCAGACCGAGGGGTCCCAATGAAAAACTGTTTTTT
j_gene: TRBJ1-5; abundance: few; v_gene: TRBV19; d_gene: NA; CDR3aa: CASKSGSNQPQHF; CDR3nt: TGTGCCAGTAAGAGCGGTAGCAATCAGCCCCAGCATTTT
j_gene: TRBJ1-1; abundance: NA; v_gene: TRBV5-1; d_gene: NA; CDR3aa: CASSLSSANTEAFF; CDR3nt: TGCGCCAGCAGCTTGTCCTCAGCCAACACTGAAGCTTTCTTT
j_gene: TRBJ2-3; abundance: NA; v_gene: TRBV29-1; d_gene: TRBD2; CDR3aa: CSVARGLASQDTQYF; CDR3nt: TGCAGCGTTGCCCGGGGACTAGCATCCCAGGATACGCAGTATTTT
j_gene: TRBJ1-1; abundance: NA; v_gene: TRBV12-5; d_gene: NA; CDR3aa: CASGRGQSHTEAFF; CDR3nt: TGTGCTAGTGGCCGAGGACAGAGCCACACTGAAGCTTTCTTT
j_gene: TRBJ1-1; abundance: NA; v_gene: TRBV10-3; d_gene: NA; CDR3aa: CAISESSLNTEAFF; CDR3nt: TGTGCCATCAGTGAGTCAAGCTTGAACACTGAAGCTTTCTTT
j_gene: TRBJ1-1; abundance: NA; v_gene: TRBV7-1; d_gene: TRBD1; CDR3aa: CASSGQGVGTEAFF; CDR3nt: TGTGCCAGCAGCGGACAGGGGGTAGGCACTGAAGCTTTCTTT
j_gene: TRBJ2-2; abundance: NA; v_gene: TRBV7-1; d_gene: NA; CDR3aa: CASSPPSGQNTGELFF; CDR3nt: TGTGCCAGCAGCCCTCCCAGCGGGCAGAACACCGGGGAGCTGTTTTTT
j_gene: TRBJ2-3; abundance: NA; v_gene: TRBV27; d_gene: TRBD1; CDR3aa: CASSYRGLTSTDTQYF; CDR3nt: TGTGCCAGCAGCTACAGGGGGCTTACTAGCACAGATACGCAGTATTTT
j_gene: TRBJ2-3; abundance: NA; v_gene: TRBV11-3; d_gene: TRBD2; CDR3aa: CASRPSGTSGLGWTDTQYF; CDR3nt: TGTGCCAGCAGGCCGTCCGGGACTAGCGGGTTGGGGTGGACAGATACGCAGTATTTT
j_gene: TRBJ1-3; abundance: few; v_gene: TRBV11-3; d_gene: TRBD1; CDR3aa: CASSEGAWGNTIYF; CDR3nt: TGTGCTAGCAGCGAGGGGGCGTGGGGAAACACCATATATTTT
j_gene: TRBJ2-1; abundance: NA; v_gene: TRBV12-5; d_gene: NA; CDR3aa: CASGLSQGGVKNEQFF; CDR3nt: TGTGCTAGTGGTTTGAGCCAGGGGGGGGTGAAAAATGAGCAGTTCTTC
j_gene: TRBJ2-2; abundance: NA; v_gene: TRBV7-5; d_gene: NA; CDR3aa: CASSSLQGDTGELFF; CDR3nt: TGTGCCAGCAGCTCACTACAGGGGGACACCGGGGAGCTGTTTTTT
j_gene: TRBJ2-7; abundance: NA; v_gene: TRBV6-8; d_gene: TRBD1; CDR3aa: CASSYIGTGIYEQYF; CDR3nt: TGTGCCAGCAGTTACATAGGGACAGGGATCTACGAGCAGTACTTC
j_gene: TRBJ2-7; abundance: NA; v_gene: TRBV6-8; d_gene: NA; CDR3aa: CASKPGALAGGLYEQYF; CDR3nt: TGTGCCAGCAAACCGGGGGCGTTGGCAGGGGGTCTCTACGAGCAGTACTTC
j_gene: TRBJ1-3; abundance: NA; v_gene: TRBV22-1; d_gene: NA; CDR3aa: CASKGTPGNTIYF; CDR3nt: TGTGCCAGCAAGGGGACACCTGGAAACACCATATATTTT
j_gene: TRBJ1-6; abundance: NA; v_gene: TRBV4-1; d_gene: TRBD1; CDR3aa: CASSLVSGQGPRSYNSPLHF; CDR3nt: TGCGCCAGCAGCCTTGTCTCGGGACAGGGACCCCGCTCCTATAATTCACCCCTCCACTTT
j_gene: TRBJ2-3; abundance: NA; v_gene: TRBV6-8; d_gene: NA; CDR3aa: CASSYSGSQASTDTQYF; CDR3nt: TGTGCCAGCAGTTACTCCGGGAGCCAGGCTAGCACAGATACGCAGTATTTT
j_gene: TRBJ1-1; abundance: NA; v_gene: TRBV7-4; d_gene: NA; CDR3aa: CASSLTGATEAFF; CDR3nt: TGTGCCAGCAGCCTGACAGGAGCCACTGAAGCTTTCTTT
j_gene: TRBJ2-5; abundance: NA; v_gene: TRBV1; d_gene: NA; CDR3aa: CASSQEGRGFQETQYF; CDR3nt: TGCGCCAGCAGCCAAGAGGGAAGGGGTTTCCAAGAGACCCAGTACTTC
j_gene: TRBJ2-3; abundance: once; v_gene: TRBV11-3; d_gene: TRBD2; CDR3aa: CASSPRGGGNTDTQYF; CDR3nt: TGTGCCAGCAGCCCTCGGGGCGGGGGGAACACAGATACGCAGTATTTT
j_gene: TRBJ1-2; abundance: NA; v_gene: TRBV28; d_gene: NA; CDR3aa: CASSFPGSSYGYTF; CDR3nt: TGTGCCAGCAGTTTTCCCGGGTCGAGCTATGGCTACACCTTC
j_gene: TRBJ1-1; abundance: NA; v_gene: TRBV12-5; d_gene: TRBD1; CDR3aa: CASGRTGNTEAFF; CDR3nt: TGTGCTAGTGGCAGGACAGGGAATACTGAAGCTTTCTTT
j_gene: TRBJ2-5; abundance: NA; v_gene: TRBV19; d_gene: NA; CDR3aa: CASSIKRGAGETQYF; CDR3nt: TGTGCCAGTAGTATCAAAAGGGGTGCCGGAGAGACCCAGTACTTC
j_gene: TRBJ2-7; abundance: NA; v_gene: TRBV6-8; d_gene: NA; CDR3aa: CASSLDEDDEQYF; CDR3nt: TGTGCCAGCAGCCTGGACGAGGACGACGAGCAGTACTTC
j_gene: TRBJ2-1; abundance: NA; v_gene: TRBV11-3; d_gene: NA; CDR3aa: CASSLVHEGRNEQFF; CDR3nt: TGTGCCAGCAGCTTAGTTCACGAGGGGAGGAATGAGCAGTTCTTC
j_gene: TRBJ2-5; abundance: NA; v_gene: TRBV5-1; d_gene: NA; CDR3aa: CASSLATGGQETQYF; CDR3nt: TGCGCCAGCAGCTTGGCAACAGGAGGCCAAGAGACCCAGTACTTC
j_gene: TRBJ2-1; abundance: NA; v_gene: TRBV18; d_gene: NA; CDR3aa: CASSPVYSEYNEQFF; CDR3nt: TGTGCCAGCTCACCAGTTTATAGCGAATACAATGAGCAGTTCTTC